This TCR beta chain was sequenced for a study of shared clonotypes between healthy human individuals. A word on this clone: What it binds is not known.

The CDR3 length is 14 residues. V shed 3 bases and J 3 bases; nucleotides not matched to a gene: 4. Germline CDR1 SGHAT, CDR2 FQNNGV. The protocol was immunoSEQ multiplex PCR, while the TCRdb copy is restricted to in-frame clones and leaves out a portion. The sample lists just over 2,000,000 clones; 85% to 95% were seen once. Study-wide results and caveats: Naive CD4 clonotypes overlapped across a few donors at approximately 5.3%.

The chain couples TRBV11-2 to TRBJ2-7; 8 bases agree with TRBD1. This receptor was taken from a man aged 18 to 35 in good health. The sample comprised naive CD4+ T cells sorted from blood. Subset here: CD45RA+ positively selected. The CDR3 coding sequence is TGTGCCAGCAGCTTGAGGGGACAGGACTACGAGCAGTACTTC. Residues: CASSLRGQDYEQYF.